This T cell receptor (beta chain) was sequenced during a study of blood T cell repertoires in COVID-19. Overall study context: From the United States, Italy and Spain came samples of acute and convalescent COVID-19. From T cells, B-cell-depleted T cells, or PBMCs came the material, which was cDNA or gDNA.

Original methodology: Amplification with reference gene primers provided the estimates of nucleated cell counts. The data were produced by immunoSEQ multiplex PCR, yet TCRdb's version contains in-frame clones alone and is incomplete. The V and J calls and clone size come from that table; D and trimming were worked out from the DNA. This sample has fewer than 80,000 clones, with about nine tenths found just once. This CDR3 spans 14 amino acids. Germline V gives CDR1 SQVTM, CDR2 ANQGSEA. With 0 bases clipped from V and 8 bases from J, the junction kept 9 bases outside the gene matches. Sequenced input: peripheral blood. The TCR was taken from a human donor in a cohort sampled during active COVID-19. This chain links TRBV29-1 with TRBJ1-2, with TRBD1 identical over 7 bases. The CDR3 reads CSVEDGQVADGYTF. For the CDR3, the DNA is TGCAGCGTTGAAGACGGACAGGTTGCGGACGGCTACACCTTC.